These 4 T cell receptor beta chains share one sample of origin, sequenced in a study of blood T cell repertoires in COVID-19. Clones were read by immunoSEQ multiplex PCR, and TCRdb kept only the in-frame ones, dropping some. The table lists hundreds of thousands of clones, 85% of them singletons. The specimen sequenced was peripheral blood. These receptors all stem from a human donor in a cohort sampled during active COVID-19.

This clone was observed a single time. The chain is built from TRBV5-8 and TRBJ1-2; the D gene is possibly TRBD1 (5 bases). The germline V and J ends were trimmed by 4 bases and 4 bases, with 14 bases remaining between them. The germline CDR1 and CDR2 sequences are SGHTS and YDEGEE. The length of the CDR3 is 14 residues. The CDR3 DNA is TGTGCCAGCAGCAAAACAGGAGGGGTCTATGGCTACACCTTC. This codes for CASSKTGGVYGYTF.

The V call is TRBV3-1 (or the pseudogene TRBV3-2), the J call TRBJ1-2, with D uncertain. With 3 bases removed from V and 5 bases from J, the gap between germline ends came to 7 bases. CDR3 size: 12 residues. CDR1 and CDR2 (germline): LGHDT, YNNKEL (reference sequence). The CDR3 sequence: CASSQAHYGYTF. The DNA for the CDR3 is TGTGCCAGCAGCCAGGCTCATTATGGCTACACCTTC.

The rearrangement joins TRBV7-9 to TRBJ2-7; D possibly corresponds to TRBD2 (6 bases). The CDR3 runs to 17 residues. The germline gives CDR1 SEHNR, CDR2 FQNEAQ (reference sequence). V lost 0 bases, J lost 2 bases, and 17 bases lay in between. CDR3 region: CASSLAREAGAAYEQYF. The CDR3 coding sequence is TGTGCCAGCAGCTTAGCGAGGGAGGCGGGCGCGGCCTACGAGCAGTACTTC.

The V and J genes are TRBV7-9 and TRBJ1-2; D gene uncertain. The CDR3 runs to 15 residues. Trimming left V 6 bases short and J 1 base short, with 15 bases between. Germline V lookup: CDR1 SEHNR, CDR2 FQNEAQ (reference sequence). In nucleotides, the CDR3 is TGTGCCAGCAGGGATAACAGCTATATTAACTATGGCTACACCTTC. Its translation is CASRDNSYINYGYTF.